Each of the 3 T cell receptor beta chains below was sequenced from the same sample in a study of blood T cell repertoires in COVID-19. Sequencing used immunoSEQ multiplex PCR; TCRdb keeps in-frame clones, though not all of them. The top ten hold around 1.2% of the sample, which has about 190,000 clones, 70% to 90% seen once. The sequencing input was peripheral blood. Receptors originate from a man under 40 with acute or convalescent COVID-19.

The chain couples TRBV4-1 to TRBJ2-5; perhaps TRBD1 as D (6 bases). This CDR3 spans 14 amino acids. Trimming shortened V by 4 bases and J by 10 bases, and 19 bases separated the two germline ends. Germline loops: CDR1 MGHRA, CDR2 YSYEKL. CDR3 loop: CASSLGWDTRSQYF. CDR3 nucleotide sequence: TGCGCCAGCAGCCTAGGCTGGGACACCAGAAGCCAGTACTTC.

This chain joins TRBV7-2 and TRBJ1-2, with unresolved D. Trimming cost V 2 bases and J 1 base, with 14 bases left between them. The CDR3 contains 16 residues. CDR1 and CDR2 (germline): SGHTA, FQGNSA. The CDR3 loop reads CASSLTFSDVNYGYTF. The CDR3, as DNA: TGTGCCAGCAGCTTAACCTTTAGCGACGTTAACTATGGCTACACCTTC. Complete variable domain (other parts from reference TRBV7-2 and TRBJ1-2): GAGVSQSPSNKVTEKGKDVELRCDPISGHTALYWYRQSLGQGLEFLIYFQGNSAPDKSGLPSDRFSAERTGGSVSTLTIQRTQQEDSAVYLCASSLTFSDVNYGYTFGSGTRLTVV.

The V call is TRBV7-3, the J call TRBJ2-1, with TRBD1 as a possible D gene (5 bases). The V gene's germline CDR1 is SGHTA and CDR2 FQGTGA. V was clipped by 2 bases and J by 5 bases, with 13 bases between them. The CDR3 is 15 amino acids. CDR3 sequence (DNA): TGTGCCAGCAGCTTAGCAGGTCAGGGTGACAATGAGCAGTTCTTC. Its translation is CASSLAGQGDNEQFF.